The rows below give T cell receptor beta chains drawn from one sample of a study of T cell responses to AZD1222 COVID-19 vaccine. The data were produced by immunoSEQ multiplex PCR, yet TCRdb's version contains in-frame clones alone and is incomplete. The sample consists of over 110,000 clones, around 94% of them appearing once. The sequencing used peripheral blood, collected 28 days after the second AZD1222 dose. Source of these receptors: an adult who received the AZD1222 COVID-19 vaccine. CDR3s include the opening cysteine and the closing phenylalanine or tryptophan. The D gene is left open where the match is weak. Part of the rows lack a size; the others show once, few, many or a class for expanded clones.

V	J	D	size	DNA	CDR3
TRBV6-2/TRBV6-3	TRBJ2-3	TRBD2	.	TGTGCCAGCAGTTACTTGATCCTAGCGGGAGGGCCGCCAGATACGCAGTATTTT	CASSYLILAGGPPDTQYF
TRBV7-3	TRBJ1-6	TRBD1	.	TGTGCCAGCAGCTTGGGCGGGACAGGGGCTTCACCCCTCCACTTT	CASSLGGTGASPLHF
TRBV9	TRBJ2-7	.	few	TGTGCCAGCAGCGTCCTCGAATCTCCGGTAAGCTCCTACGAGCAGTACTTC	CASSVLESPVSSYEQYF
TRBV30	TRBJ2-1	.	.	TGTGCCTGGAACGGTCAGGGTTTCTACAATGAGCAGTTCTTC	CAWNGQGFYNEQFF
TRBV7-3	TRBJ2-5	.	.	TGTGCCAGCAGCTTAAGGCAGCGATCCTACCAAGAGACCCAGTACTTC	CASSLRQRSYQETQYF
TRBV6-4	TRBJ2-2	.	once	TGTGCCAGCAGGTGTCCGGGACAAAAAAACACCGGGGAGCTGTTTTTT	CASRCPGQKNTGELFF
TRBV7-3	TRBJ1-2	.	.	TGTGCCAGCAGCTTGGCAGAACACTATGGCTACACCTTC	CASSLAEHYGYTF
TRBV6-5	TRBJ1-6	.	.	TGTGCCAGCAGTCGTCGACAGGCCGGGTGGTTCCACTTT	CASSRRQAGWFHF
TRBV4-3	TRBJ1-1	.	.	TGCGCCAGCAGCCATAAGATAGGGCAAACGGGTGAAGCTTTCTTT	CASSHKIGQTGEAFF
TRBV7-9	TRBJ1-3	.	.	TGTGCCAGCAGCCCCACCGTCAGGAGCTCTGGAAACACCATATATTTT	CASSPTVRSSGNTIYF
TRBV9	TRBJ2-5	.	.	TGTGCCAGCTCGGGTTCCCCGGGGGAGACCCAGTACTTC	CASSGSPGETQYF
TRBV7-8	TRBJ1-5	.	.	TGTGCCAGCAGCCTAAGCAATCAGCCCCAGCATTTT	CASSLSNQPQHF
TRBV7-8	TRBJ2-1	.	.	TGTGCCAGCAGCCCGGGTCGGGGGATTCGGAATGAGCAGTTCTTC	CASSPGRGIRNEQFF
TRBV7-9	TRBJ2-1	TRBD1	.	TGTGCCAGCAGCTTAACAGGGGTTAAAGAGGATGAGCAGTTCTTC	CASSLTGVKEDEQFF
TRBV5-6	TRBJ1-4	.	.	TGTGCCAGCAGCCAGCCAGGCGGTTCTAATGAAAAACTGTTTTTT	CASSQPGGSNEKLFF
TRBV11-2	TRBJ1-3	TRBD1	.	TGTGCCAGCAGCTGGACAGGGACTACTGGAAACACCATATATTTT	CASSWTGTTGNTIYF
TRBV3-1/TRBV3-2	TRBJ1-5	.	once	TGTGCCAGCAGCCAAGGAACAGGTTTCAATCAGCCCCAGCATTTT	CASSQGTGFNQPQHF
TRBV14	TRBJ2-7	.	.	TGTGCCAGCAGCCAAGGATGGTACGAGCAGTACTTC	CASSQGWYEQYF
TRBV2	TRBJ2-1	TRBD2	.	TGTGCCAGCAGTGATACTTTTAGCGGGAGTTTTTACAATGAGCAGTTCTTC	CASSDTFSGSFYNEQFF
TRBV29-1	TRBJ2-7	.	.	TGCAGCGTTGAAGATTGGCAGGGAAGTGGTAACTACGAGCAGTACTTC	CSVEDWQGSGNYEQYF
TRBV27	TRBJ1-2	.	.	TGTGCCAGCAGTCCACGGACCGAGAACTATGGCTACACCTTC	CASSPRTENYGYTF
TRBV19	TRBJ1-4	TRBD1	.	TGTGCCAGTAGTGGGACAGGTGGTGAACAACTGTTTTTT	CASSGTGGEQLFF
TRBV29-1	TRBJ1-2	.	.	TGCAGCGCCTGGGGGCAGGAAGATGGCTACACCTTC	CSAWGQEDGYTF
TRBV2	TRBJ1-1	.	.	TGTGCCAGCAGTGCTTACGGACAGACGAAAACTTTCTTT	CASSAYGQTKTFF
TRBV24-1	TRBJ2-2	.	.	TGTGCCACCAGCCCCACAGATACCGGGGAGCTGTTTTTT	CATSPTDTGELFF
TRBV4-2	TRBJ2-1	TRBD2	.	TGTGCCAGCAGCCAAGATCTAAGGCGGGGGGGCTCGGATGAGCAGTTCTTC	CASSQDLRRGGSDEQFF
TRBV12-3/TRBV12-4	TRBJ1-2	.	.	TGTGCCAGCAGTTTAGGGACAGTCTATGGCTACACCTTC	CASSLGTVYGYTF
TRBV10-3	TRBJ2-2	.	.	TGTGCCATCAGTTCCCAGGGTACCGGGGAGCTGTTTTTT	CAISSQGTGELFF
TRBV24-1	TRBJ2-2	.	.	TGTGCCACCAGAATGGGACAGAACACCGGGGAGCTGTTTTTT	CATRMGQNTGELFF
TRBV3-1/TRBV3-2	TRBJ2-7	TRBD2	.	TGTGCCAGCAGCCCGACTAGCGGGAGGTACGAGCAGTACTTC	CASSPTSGRYEQYF
TRBV27	TRBJ1-2	.	.	TGTGCCAGCAGTTCCCACTTATTGTATGGCTACACCTTC	CASSSHLLYGYTF
TRBV5-4	TRBJ2-2	TRBD2	once	TGTGCCAGCAGCTTGGCTAGCGGGGGCGACACCGGGGAGCTGTTTTTT	CASSLASGGDTGELFF
TRBV28	TRBJ1-3	.	.	TGTGCCAGCACTCCACCCCGTTCCATCTCTGGAAACACCATATATTTT	CASTPPRSISGNTIYF
TRBV3-1/TRBV3-2	TRBJ2-1	TRBD2	.	TGTGCCAGCAGCCAAGAAGAAAGCGGGGGGATCAATGAGCAGTTCTTC	CASSQEESGGINEQFF
TRBV6-5	TRBJ2-2	.	.	TGTGCCAGCAGTTATAGTGCAGGGGAGACCGGGGAGCTGTTTTTT	CASSYSAGETGELFF
TRBV27	TRBJ2-7	.	.	TGTGCCAGCAGTTTTGGGACCCACTACGAGCAGTACTTC	CASSFGTHYEQYF
TRBV7-2	TRBJ2-3	.	.	TGTGCCAGCAGCTTAGTTGAAGCTAGCACAGATACGCAGTATTTT	CASSLVEASTDTQYF
TRBV3-1/TRBV3-2	TRBJ2-3	TRBD1	once	TGTGCCAGCAGCCAAGATGGAACAGGGGCTCTCCCAGATACGCAGTATTTT	CASSQDGTGALPDTQYF
TRBV6-5	TRBJ1-1	.	.	TGTGCCAGCAGTTACTCGAAAGTCTCGAACACTGAAGCTTTCTTT	CASSYSKVSNTEAFF
TRBV28	TRBJ1-6	.	.	TGTGCCAGCAGTGGACTTACCGATTCACCCCTCCACTTT	CASSGLTDSPLHF
TRBV9	TRBJ2-1	TRBD2	.	TGTGCCAGCAGCGTTTTCGCTAGCGGGCTCAATGAGCAGTTCTTC	CASSVFASGLNEQFF